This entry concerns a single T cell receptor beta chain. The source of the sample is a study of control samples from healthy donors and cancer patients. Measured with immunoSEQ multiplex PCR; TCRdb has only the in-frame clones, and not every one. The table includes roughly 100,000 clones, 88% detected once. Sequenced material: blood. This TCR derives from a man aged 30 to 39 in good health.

The CDR3 DNA sequence: TGCGCCAGCAGCTTGGCCCCTCAGGGAGGGGAGACCCAGTACTTC. It translates to CASSLAPQGGETQYF. The chain uses TRBV5-1 and TRBJ2-5; TRBD2 aligns across 7 bases. Unmatched junction bases numbered 7, after V lost 0 bases and J lost 5 bases. CDR1 SGHRS and CDR2 YFSETQ come from the germline V gene. The CDR3 loop spans 15 amino acids.